What follows describes a single T cell receptor (beta chain). This clonotype was seen ten or more times. Its specific antigen is unknown. Per-base quality was not reported, and no clone a single base away is much larger than it. The data belong to a study of identical twins (dated by TCRdb to the mid-2010s). Study-level background: To test whether fetal clonotypes persist, the study used deep sequencing on TCR alpha and beta repertoires from monozygotic twins, unrelated adults of various ages, and cord blood. Replicate twin experiments were performed at different times using different library preparation protocols to rule out contamination.

Beyond this particular receptor, the publication reports: Zero-insertion analyses could be partly confounded by invariant T cells such as MAIT and iNKT, although diverse VJ usage argued against such confounding for most clonotypes. Because the same donors could not be followed over many years, conclusions were based on cross-sectional statistical analysis. In beta out-of-frame sequences, excess twin sharing was weaker, because having fewer shared sequences lowered the signal-to-noise ratio. Compared with coincidental sharing between unrelated individuals, an excess of low generation-probability sequences was observed among out-of-frame TCR alpha sequences shared between twins. Recombination models systematically underestimated out-of-frame TCR alpha sharing in monozygotic twins but agreed with sharing between unrelated individuals. Abundant cord blood beta clonotypes had fewer insertions, young adult naive repertoires showed a similar but weaker trend, and memory repertoires showed no such trend.

All donors were healthy Caucasians. Miltenyi CD45RO+ enrichment and human naive T-cell isolation kits were used to isolate memory (CD45RO+) and naive T cells from PBMC. The library was obtained by 5' RACE. The sequencing machine was an Illumina HiSeq 2000. A universal primer binding site was introduced by template switching, and a unique molecular identifier was present in the final cDNA, enabling accurate counting of TCR cDNA molecules. First-strand cDNA for TCR alpha and beta chains was synthesized from specific primers in the conserved constant-segment region. To control for contamination, every cDNA library was double barcoded, receiving both a SMART-Mk sample barcode and Illumina barcodes. TruSeq adapter sequences and Illumina sample barcodes were added in two successive PCR steps. The TCR alpha and beta cDNA libraries were sequenced on the Illumina HiSeq platform using custom primers. The authors processed their data as follows. MiGEC was used to process raw reads and extract unique molecular identifiers, and MiXCR was used to find CDR3 positions. Recombination models were inferred per individual with the repgenHMM and IGoR tools using an EM algorithm. Shared clonotype analysis was performed with the tcR package in R, normalizing sharing by the product of cloneset sizes. To study raw recombination free of thymic and clonal selection effects, out-of-frame nonproductive sequences were analyzed. Through fastp at Q25 and MiXCR, TCRdb rebuilt clones from the public reads, retaining in-frame beta chains. Each entry is one CDR3 protein sequence, shown with its most common DNA and genes. TCRdb, rather than the study authors, made the V and J calls. This sample gives around 240,000 distinct CDR3 sequences in total; roughly a tenth of them show up just once. The ten top clones hold about 9.1% of the sample.

V loses 1 base of germline sequence and J loses 0 bases, and the interval between the two ends is 16 bases. The CDR3 covers 18 residues, taking in both the cysteine and the phenylalanine. The entry retains the CDR3 DNA only, 54 bases that are in frame from base 1. Based on the germline V gene, the CDR1 and CDR2 sequences are MGHDK and SYGVNS. The TCR comes from a middle-aged man in good health. This chain joins TRBV25-1 to TRBJ1-5; TRBD1 might be the D gene, on 5 matching bases. The source material was memory T cells sorted from blood. The sample's cell subset or site, from its label and the paper: CD45RO+ enriched T cells. The CDR3: CASSESWARGHSNQPQHF. The DNA sequence follows: TGTGCCAGCAGTGAATCATGGGCTAGGGGCCATAGCAATCAGCCCCAGCATTTT.